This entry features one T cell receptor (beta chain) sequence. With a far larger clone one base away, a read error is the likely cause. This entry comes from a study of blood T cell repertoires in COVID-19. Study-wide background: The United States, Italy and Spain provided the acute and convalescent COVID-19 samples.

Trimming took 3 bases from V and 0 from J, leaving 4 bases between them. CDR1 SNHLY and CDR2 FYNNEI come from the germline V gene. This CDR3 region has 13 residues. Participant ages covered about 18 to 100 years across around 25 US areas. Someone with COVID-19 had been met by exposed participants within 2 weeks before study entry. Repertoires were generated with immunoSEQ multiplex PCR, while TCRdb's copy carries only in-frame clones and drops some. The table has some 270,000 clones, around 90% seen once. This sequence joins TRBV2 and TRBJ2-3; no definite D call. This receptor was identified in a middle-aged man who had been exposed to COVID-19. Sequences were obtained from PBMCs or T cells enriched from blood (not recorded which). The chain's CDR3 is CASSDGSTDTQYF. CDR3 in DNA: TGTGCCAGCAGTGACGGGAGCACAGATACGCAGTATTTT.